This is a list of T cell receptor beta chains from one sample in a study of blood T cell repertoires in COVID-19. Sequencing used immunoSEQ multiplex PCR; TCRdb keeps in-frame clones, though not all of them. The data contain 300,000 to 400,000 clones, 90% of them seen just once; the ten biggest clones take up around 3.9%. Material for sequencing was PBMCs or T cells enriched from blood (not recorded which). These receptors were taken from a woman aged 25 to 39 who had been exposed to COVID-19. The CDR3 runs from the conserved cysteine through the conserved F or W. Fields, in order: J gene, V gene, D gene, clone size, CDR3 DNA, CDR3 protein. D genes are given only for firm matches. Expanded clones are given a class, and other clones once, few, many or no size at all.

j_call: TRBJ2-7
v_call: TRBV6-5
d_call: TRBD1
clone_size: once
cdr3_nt: TGTGCCAGCAGTAGTGCCGGGACAGGGTCCTACGAGCAGTACTTC
cdr3_aa: CASSSAGTGSYEQYF

j_call: TRBJ2-3
v_call: TRBV6-4
d_call: -
clone_size: -
cdr3_nt: TGTGCCAGCAGTGTTAGTCCTAGCACAGATACGCAGTATTTT
cdr3_aa: CASSVSPSTDTQYF

j_call: TRBJ2-1
v_call: TRBV6-5
d_call: -
clone_size: -
cdr3_nt: TGTGCCAGCCGAGTTAGGCGAGGCAATGAGCAGTTCTTC
cdr3_aa: CASRVRRGNEQFF

j_call: TRBJ1-2
v_call: TRBV5-3
d_call: TRBD1
clone_size: -
cdr3_nt: TGTGCCAGAAGCTCCAGGACAGGGTTGGAACCCAACTATGGCTACACCTTC
cdr3_aa: CARSSRTGLEPNYGYTF

j_call: TRBJ1-1
v_call: TRBV9
d_call: -
clone_size: -
cdr3_nt: TGTGCCAGCAGCGCCGAATTAGCGGGTGGGGAGAACACTGAAGCTTTCTTT
cdr3_aa: CASSAELAGGENTEAFF

j_call: TRBJ1-2
v_call: TRBV18
d_call: -
clone_size: -
cdr3_nt: TGTGCCAGCTCACCCTTTGGGGGGATTGACTATGGCTACACCTTC
cdr3_aa: CASSPFGGIDYGYTF

j_call: TRBJ2-7
v_call: TRBV19
d_call: TRBD1
clone_size: few
cdr3_nt: TGTGCCAGTAGTCCGGGACAGGGGTTCCGGCAGTACTTC
cdr3_aa: CASSPGQGFRQYF

j_call: TRBJ2-3
v_call: TRBV5-1
d_call: -
clone_size: once
cdr3_nt: TGCGCCAGCAGCTTGAGTAGTACAGATACGCAGTATTTT
cdr3_aa: CASSLSSTDTQYF

j_call: TRBJ1-4
v_call: TRBV7-9
d_call: TRBD1
clone_size: -
cdr3_nt: TGTGCCAGCAGTTCCGACAGGGTCCTTAATGAAAAACTGTTTTTT
cdr3_aa: CASSSDRVLNEKLFF

j_call: TRBJ1-5
v_call: TRBV7-8
d_call: -
clone_size: -
cdr3_nt: TGTGCCAGCAGCTTACGGGCGGGTCTGCAGCCCCAGCATTTT
cdr3_aa: CASSLRAGLQPQHF

j_call: TRBJ1-2
v_call: TRBV11-1
d_call: -
clone_size: -
cdr3_nt: TGTGCCAGCAGCCCCCAGACAGCTAACTATGGCTACACCTTC
cdr3_aa: CASSPQTANYGYTF

j_call: TRBJ1-3
v_call: TRBV18
d_call: -
clone_size: -
cdr3_nt: TGTGCCAGCTCGCAACAGGGCTCTGGAAACACCATATATTTT
cdr3_aa: CASSQQGSGNTIYF

j_call: TRBJ1-3
v_call: TRBV2
d_call: -
clone_size: -
cdr3_nt: TGTGCCAGCATCAGAGCGATCTTCTCTGGAAACACCATATATTTT
cdr3_aa: CASIRAIFSGNTIYF

j_call: TRBJ1-4
v_call: TRBV7-9
d_call: TRBD1
clone_size: -
cdr3_nt: TGTGCCAGCAGCCGACAGGGCCTTAATGAAAAACTGTTTTTT
cdr3_aa: CASSRQGLNEKLFF

j_call: TRBJ1-5
v_call: TRBV4-1
d_call: -
clone_size: few
cdr3_nt: TGCGCCAGCAGCCCCTATCATCCGGACCCTCTAAGGGGGAATCAGCCCCAGCATTTT
cdr3_aa: CASSPYHPDPLRGNQPQHF

j_call: TRBJ2-3
v_call: TRBV5-4
d_call: -
clone_size: -
cdr3_nt: TGTGCCAGCAGCTTAAAGGAGGCCCCTACAGATACGCAGTATTTT
cdr3_aa: CASSLKEAPTDTQYF

j_call: TRBJ1-5
v_call: TRBV10-3
d_call: -
clone_size: -
cdr3_nt: TGTGCCATCAGGGGGACACGGGAAGGGCCCCAGCATTTT
cdr3_aa: CAIRGTREGPQHF

j_call: TRBJ1-2
v_call: TRBV6-5
d_call: TRBD1
clone_size: -
cdr3_nt: TGTGCCAGCAGTCCAGTAGACAGGGGGTATGGCTACACCTTC
cdr3_aa: CASSPVDRGYGYTF

j_call: TRBJ1-4
v_call: TRBV4-1
d_call: -
clone_size: few
cdr3_nt: TGCGCCAGCAGCCAAGATTTCGAGGAACTGTTTTTT
cdr3_aa: CASSQDFEELFF

j_call: TRBJ2-3
v_call: TRBV30
d_call: TRBD2
clone_size: -
cdr3_nt: TGTGCCTGGAGTGTAGGGAGCGGGGGGGCCAGAGATACGCAGTATTTT
cdr3_aa: CAWSVGSGGARDTQYF

j_call: TRBJ1-1
v_call: TRBV29-1
d_call: -
clone_size: -
cdr3_nt: TGCAGCCCTGCGGTCCTGAACACTGAAGCTTTCTTT
cdr3_aa: CSPAVLNTEAFF

j_call: TRBJ2-7
v_call: TRBV7-2
d_call: -
clone_size: -
cdr3_nt: TGTGCCAGCACCACAGATCAATTCTACGAGCAGTACTTC
cdr3_aa: CASTTDQFYEQYF

j_call: TRBJ2-1
v_call: TRBV28
d_call: -
clone_size: -
cdr3_nt: TGTGCCAGCAGTTTAGCGGGGGAGGGGGACAATGAGCAGTTCTTC
cdr3_aa: CASSLAGEGDNEQFF

j_call: TRBJ1-1
v_call: TRBV18
d_call: TRBD1
clone_size: -
cdr3_nt: TGTGCCAGCTCACTCGGGACAGGCGCGAACACTGAAGCTTTCTTT
cdr3_aa: CASSLGTGANTEAFF

j_call: TRBJ2-2
v_call: TRBV7-8
d_call: -
clone_size: -
cdr3_nt: TGTGCCAGCAGCTTAGGGATTAGCGTAGCCGGGGAGCTGTTTTTT
cdr3_aa: CASSLGISVAGELFF

j_call: TRBJ2-7
v_call: TRBV5-1
d_call: TRBD1
clone_size: -
cdr3_nt: TGCGCCAGCAGTGGGCAGGGGGTCAACTACGAGCAGTACTTC
cdr3_aa: CASSGQGVNYEQYF

j_call: TRBJ2-3
v_call: TRBV6-5
d_call: -
clone_size: -
cdr3_nt: TGTGCCAGCAGTCCCCTCGGGACAGATACGCAGTATTTT
cdr3_aa: CASSPLGTDTQYF

j_call: TRBJ2-6
v_call: TRBV3-1/TRBV3-2
d_call: -
clone_size: once
cdr3_nt: TGTGCCAGCAGCCATCAACAGGCTACCTCTGGGGCCAACGTCCTGACTTTC
cdr3_aa: CASSHQQATSGANVLTF

j_call: TRBJ2-7
v_call: TRBV7-2
d_call: -
clone_size: -
cdr3_nt: TGTGCCAGCAGCTTAGCGCAGGGGCCCCTCTACGAGCAGTACTTC
cdr3_aa: CASSLAQGPLYEQYF

j_call: TRBJ1-4
v_call: TRBV30
d_call: -
clone_size: -
cdr3_nt: TGTGCCTGGAGTGGACAGATTGCTAATGAAAAACTGTTTTTT
cdr3_aa: CAWSGQIANEKLFF

j_call: TRBJ2-7
v_call: TRBV4-1
d_call: TRBD1
clone_size: -
cdr3_nt: TGCGCCAGCAGCCAAGATCTTACGGCCCGGGACAGATACTACGAGCAGTACTTC
cdr3_aa: CASSQDLTARDRYYEQYF

j_call: TRBJ1-6
v_call: TRBV18
d_call: TRBD1
clone_size: -
cdr3_nt: TGTGCCAGCTCACTTAGGACAGGGGGTATTTCACCCCTCCACTTT
cdr3_aa: CASSLRTGGISPLHF

j_call: TRBJ2-5
v_call: TRBV11-2
d_call: -
clone_size: once
cdr3_nt: TGTGCCAGCAGCCAGGGGTCTGGAGAGACCCAGTACTTC
cdr3_aa: CASSQGSGETQYF

j_call: TRBJ2-7
v_call: TRBV2
d_call: -
clone_size: -
cdr3_nt: TGTGCCAGCAGTGTGCGAGCGGTCAGCTCCTACGAGCAGTACTTC
cdr3_aa: CASSVRAVSSYEQYF

j_call: TRBJ2-3
v_call: TRBV13
d_call: -
clone_size: -
cdr3_nt: TGTGCCAGCAGCTTAAGAGTTTGGGATACGCAGTATTTT
cdr3_aa: CASSLRVWDTQYF

j_call: TRBJ1-2
v_call: TRBV6-5
d_call: -
clone_size: once
cdr3_nt: TGTGCCAGCAGCAGCTTAAGGGGGACCCGCTATGGCTACACCTTC
cdr3_aa: CASSSLRGTRYGYTF

j_call: TRBJ1-2
v_call: TRBV6-5
d_call: -
clone_size: once
cdr3_nt: TGTGCCAGCAAGGGCAGGGGCCCTGGCTACACCTTC
cdr3_aa: CASKGRGPGYTF

j_call: TRBJ2-1
v_call: TRBV4-3
d_call: -
clone_size: -
cdr3_nt: TGCGCCAGCAGCCAAGAAAGGAGGGAGGAGCAGTTCTTC
cdr3_aa: CASSQERREEQFF

j_call: TRBJ1-5
v_call: TRBV12-2
d_call: -
clone_size: few
cdr3_nt: TGTGCAAGTCGCCGAAGGACCGGGGGGCGGCAGCCCCAGCATTTT
cdr3_aa: CASRRRTGGRQPQHF

j_call: TRBJ1-2
v_call: TRBV7-2
d_call: -
clone_size: -
cdr3_nt: TGTGCCAGCAGCTTATTTTTGAGCGGAGGAGAGGGCTACACCTTC
cdr3_aa: CASSLFLSGGEGYTF

j_call: TRBJ1-3
v_call: TRBV6-5
d_call: -
clone_size: -
cdr3_nt: TGTGCCAGCAGTTACGCGGGGCTGGGAAACACCATATATTTT
cdr3_aa: CASSYAGLGNTIYF

j_call: TRBJ2-3
v_call: TRBV6-2/TRBV6-3
d_call: -
clone_size: -
cdr3_nt: TGTGCCAGCAGTCCGCGTCTGATAGTCACAGATACGCAGTATTTT
cdr3_aa: CASSPRLIVTDTQYF

j_call: TRBJ1-6
v_call: TRBV6-5
d_call: -
clone_size: -
cdr3_nt: TGTGCCAGCAGTTACTCGAAAGGTCGGGATTCACCCCTCCACTTT
cdr3_aa: CASSYSKGRDSPLHF

j_call: TRBJ2-5
v_call: TRBV6-1
d_call: -
clone_size: -
cdr3_nt: TGTGCCAGCAGTGAAGCGGTCTCGGGGGTGCGCGAGACCCAGTACTTC
cdr3_aa: CASSEAVSGVRETQYF

j_call: TRBJ1-1
v_call: TRBV24-1
d_call: -
clone_size: -
cdr3_nt: TGTGCCACCAGTACCGGTAGTGCTGGGAACACTGAAGCTTTCTTT
cdr3_aa: CATSTGSAGNTEAFF

j_call: TRBJ1-1
v_call: TRBV18
d_call: TRBD1
clone_size: -
cdr3_nt: TGTGCCAGCTCACCCGACAGGGGTGGGACTGAAGCTTTCTTT
cdr3_aa: CASSPDRGGTEAFF

j_call: TRBJ1-6
v_call: TRBV3-1/TRBV3-2
d_call: TRBD1
clone_size: -
cdr3_nt: TGTGCCAGCAGCCAAGTTTTCCAGGGGGGTTCACCCCTCCACTTT
cdr3_aa: CASSQVFQGGSPLHF

j_call: TRBJ1-1
v_call: TRBV5-1
d_call: -
clone_size: -
cdr3_nt: TGCGCCAGCAGCATAATGGGTGGGAGGGACACTGAAGCTTTCTTT
cdr3_aa: CASSIMGGRDTEAFF

j_call: TRBJ2-3
v_call: TRBV11-3
d_call: -
clone_size: -
cdr3_nt: TGTGCCAGCAGCTTATCCCACAAACCGCGGGATACGCAGTATTTT
cdr3_aa: CASSLSHKPRDTQYF

j_call: TRBJ2-3
v_call: TRBV7-3
d_call: -
clone_size: once
cdr3_nt: TGTGCCAGCAGCTTAACCGTCCGGGATACGCAGTATTTT
cdr3_aa: CASSLTVRDTQYF

j_call: TRBJ1-5
v_call: TRBV5-4
d_call: -
clone_size: -
cdr3_nt: TGTGCCAGCAGCCTCGGATGGGGGCGCGGGAGCAATCAGCCCCAGCATTTT
cdr3_aa: CASSLGWGRGSNQPQHF

j_call: TRBJ2-2
v_call: TRBV18
d_call: TRBD1
clone_size: -
cdr3_nt: TGTGCCAGCTCGTACGGACAGGAGAACACCGGGGAGCTGTTTTTT
cdr3_aa: CASSYGQENTGELFF

j_call: TRBJ1-2
v_call: TRBV5-1
d_call: TRBD1
clone_size: -
cdr3_nt: TGCGCCAGCAGCTTGGTGGGACAGGGGGATAATGGCTACACCTTC
cdr3_aa: CASSLVGQGDNGYTF

j_call: TRBJ2-7
v_call: TRBV7-2
d_call: TRBD1
clone_size: many
cdr3_nt: TGTGCCAGCAGGTTTAGGGACAGGTCCTCCTACGAGCAGTACTTC
cdr3_aa: CASRFRDRSSYEQYF

j_call: TRBJ1-5
v_call: TRBV30
d_call: -
clone_size: -
cdr3_nt: TGTGCCTGGAGTGTTGGCAGGGGCAATCAGCCCCAGCATTTT
cdr3_aa: CAWSVGRGNQPQHF

j_call: TRBJ1-1
v_call: TRBV5-1
d_call: -
clone_size: -
cdr3_nt: TGCGCCAGCAGCGGGGGCTCGACCCGGATCACTGAAGCTTTCTTT
cdr3_aa: CASSGGSTRITEAFF

j_call: TRBJ2-1
v_call: TRBV19
d_call: TRBD2
clone_size: -
cdr3_nt: TGTGCCAGTAGTCGAGCGGGGTTCTACAATGAGCAGTTCTTC
cdr3_aa: CASSRAGFYNEQFF

j_call: TRBJ2-2
v_call: TRBV2
d_call: TRBD2
clone_size: -
cdr3_nt: TGTGCCAGCGGGGCGGGGGCGAACACCGGGGAGCTGTTTTTT
cdr3_aa: CASGAGANTGELFF